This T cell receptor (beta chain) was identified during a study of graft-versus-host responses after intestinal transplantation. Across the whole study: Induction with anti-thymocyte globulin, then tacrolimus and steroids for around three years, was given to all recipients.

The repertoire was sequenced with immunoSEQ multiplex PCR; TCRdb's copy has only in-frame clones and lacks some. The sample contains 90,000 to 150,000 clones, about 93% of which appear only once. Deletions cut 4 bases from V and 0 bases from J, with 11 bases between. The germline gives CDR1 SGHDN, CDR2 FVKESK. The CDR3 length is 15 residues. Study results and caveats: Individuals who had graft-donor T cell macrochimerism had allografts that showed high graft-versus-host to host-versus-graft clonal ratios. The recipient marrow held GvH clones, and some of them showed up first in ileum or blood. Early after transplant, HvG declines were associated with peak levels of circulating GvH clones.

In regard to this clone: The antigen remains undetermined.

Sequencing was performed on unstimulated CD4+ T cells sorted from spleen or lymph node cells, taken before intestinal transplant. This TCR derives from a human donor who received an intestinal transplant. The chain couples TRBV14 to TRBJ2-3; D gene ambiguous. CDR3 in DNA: TGTGCCAGCAGCCTCAGGCGGTATAGCACAGATACGCAGTATTTT. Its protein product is CASSLRRYSTDTQYF.